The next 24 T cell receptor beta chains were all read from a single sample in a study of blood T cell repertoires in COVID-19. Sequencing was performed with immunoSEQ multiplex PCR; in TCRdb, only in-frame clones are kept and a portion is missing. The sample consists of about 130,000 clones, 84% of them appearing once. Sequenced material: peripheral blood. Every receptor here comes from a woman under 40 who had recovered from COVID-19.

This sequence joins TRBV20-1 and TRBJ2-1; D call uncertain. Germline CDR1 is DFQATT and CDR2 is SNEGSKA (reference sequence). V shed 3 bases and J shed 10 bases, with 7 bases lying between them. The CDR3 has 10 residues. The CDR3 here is CSARVREQFF. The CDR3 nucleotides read TGCAGTGCTAGGGTGCGGGAGCAGTTCTTC.

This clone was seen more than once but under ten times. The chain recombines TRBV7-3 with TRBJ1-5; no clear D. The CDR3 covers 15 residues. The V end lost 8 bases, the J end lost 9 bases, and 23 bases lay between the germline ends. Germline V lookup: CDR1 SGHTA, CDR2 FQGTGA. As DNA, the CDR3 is TGTGCCAGCGGTCCCGGAGGACCCCCGCACTGGCCCCAGCATTTT. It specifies CASGPGGPPHWPQHF.

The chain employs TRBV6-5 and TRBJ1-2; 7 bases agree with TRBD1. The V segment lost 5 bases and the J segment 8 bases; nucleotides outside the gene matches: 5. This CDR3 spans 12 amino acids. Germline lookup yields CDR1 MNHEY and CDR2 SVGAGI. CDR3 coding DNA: TGTGCCAGCAGTACGGACAGGATCGGCTACACCTTC. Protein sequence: CASSTDRIGYTF.

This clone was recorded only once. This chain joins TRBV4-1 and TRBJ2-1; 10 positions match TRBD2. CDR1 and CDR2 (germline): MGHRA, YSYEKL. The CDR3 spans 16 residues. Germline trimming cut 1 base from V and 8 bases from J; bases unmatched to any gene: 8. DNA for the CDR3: TGCGCCAGCAGCCAAGGTCTGAGCGGGAGGGGGGATGAGCAGTTCTTC. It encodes CASSQGLSGRGDEQFF.

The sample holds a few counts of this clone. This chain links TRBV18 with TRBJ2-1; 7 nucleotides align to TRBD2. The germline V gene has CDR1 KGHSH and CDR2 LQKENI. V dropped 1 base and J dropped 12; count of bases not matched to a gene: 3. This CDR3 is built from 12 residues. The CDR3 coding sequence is TGTGCCAGCTCACCACTAACGGGGGGGCAGTTCTTC. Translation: CASSPLTGGQFF.

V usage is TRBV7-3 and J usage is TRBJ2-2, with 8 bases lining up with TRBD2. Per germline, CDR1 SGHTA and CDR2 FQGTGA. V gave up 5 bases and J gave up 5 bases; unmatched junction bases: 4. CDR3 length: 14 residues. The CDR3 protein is CASSPLAGTGELFF. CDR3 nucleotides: TGTGCCAGCAGCCCCTTAGCGGGAACCGGGGAGCTGTTTTTT.

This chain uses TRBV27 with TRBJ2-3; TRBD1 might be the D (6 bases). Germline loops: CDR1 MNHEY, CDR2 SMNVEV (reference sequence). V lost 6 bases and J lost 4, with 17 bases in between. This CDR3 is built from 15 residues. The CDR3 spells CASSLQGGLADTQYF. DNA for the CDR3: TGTGCCAGCAGCCTACAGGGCGGGTTGGCAGATACGCAGTATTTT.

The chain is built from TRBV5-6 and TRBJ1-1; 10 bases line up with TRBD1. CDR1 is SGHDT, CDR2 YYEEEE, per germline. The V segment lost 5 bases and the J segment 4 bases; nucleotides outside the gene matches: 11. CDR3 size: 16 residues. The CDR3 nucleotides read TGTGCCAGCAGAAGACCGGGACAGGGGCAAGGCACTGAAGCTTTCTTT. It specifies CASRRPGQGQGTEAFF. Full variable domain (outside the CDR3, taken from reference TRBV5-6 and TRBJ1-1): DAGVTQSPTHLIKTRGQQVTLRCSPKSGHDTVSWYQQALGQGPQFIFQYYEEEERQRGNFPDRFSGHQFPNYSSELNVNALLLGDSALYLCASRRPGQGQGTEAFFGQGTRLTVV.

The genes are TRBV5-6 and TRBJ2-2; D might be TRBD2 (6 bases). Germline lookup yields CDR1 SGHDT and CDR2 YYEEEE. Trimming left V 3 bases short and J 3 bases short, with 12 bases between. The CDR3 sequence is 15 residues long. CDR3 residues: CASSWGWGDTGELFF. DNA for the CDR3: TGTGCCAGCAGCTGGGGATGGGGGGACACCGGGGAGCTGTTTTTT.

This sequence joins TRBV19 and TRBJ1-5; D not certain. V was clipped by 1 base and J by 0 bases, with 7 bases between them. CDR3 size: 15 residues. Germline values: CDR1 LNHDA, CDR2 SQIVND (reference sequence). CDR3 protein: CASSIAQDSNQPQHF. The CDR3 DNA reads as TGTGCCAGTAGTATAGCCCAGGATAGCAATCAGCCCCAGCATTTT.

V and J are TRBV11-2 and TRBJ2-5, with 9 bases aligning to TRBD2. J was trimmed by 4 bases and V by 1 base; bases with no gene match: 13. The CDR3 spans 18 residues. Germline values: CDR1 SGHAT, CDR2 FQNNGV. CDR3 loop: CASSLGSPASLAGETQYF. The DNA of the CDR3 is TGTGCCAGCAGCTTAGGTTCCCCAGCGTCACTAGCGGGAGAGACCCAGTACTTC.

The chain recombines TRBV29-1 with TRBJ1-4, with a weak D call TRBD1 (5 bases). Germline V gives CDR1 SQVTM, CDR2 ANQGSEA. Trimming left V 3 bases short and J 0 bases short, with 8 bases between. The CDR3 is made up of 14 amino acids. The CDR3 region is CSVEGGSTNEKLFF. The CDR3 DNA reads TGCAGCGTTGAGGGGGGTTCAACTAATGAAAAACTGTTTTTT.

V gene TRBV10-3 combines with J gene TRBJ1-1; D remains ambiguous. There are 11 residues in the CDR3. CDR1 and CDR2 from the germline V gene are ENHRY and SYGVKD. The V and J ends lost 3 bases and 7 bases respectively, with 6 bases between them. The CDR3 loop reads CAISERGEAFF. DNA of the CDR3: TGTGCCATCAGTGAACGCGGTGAAGCTTTCTTT.

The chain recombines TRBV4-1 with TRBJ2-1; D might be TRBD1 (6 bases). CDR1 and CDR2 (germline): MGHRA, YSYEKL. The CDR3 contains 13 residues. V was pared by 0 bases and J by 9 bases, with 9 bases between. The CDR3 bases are TGCGCCAGCAGCCAAGAAGGGGGAAGTGAGCAGTTCTTC. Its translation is CASSQEGGSEQFF.

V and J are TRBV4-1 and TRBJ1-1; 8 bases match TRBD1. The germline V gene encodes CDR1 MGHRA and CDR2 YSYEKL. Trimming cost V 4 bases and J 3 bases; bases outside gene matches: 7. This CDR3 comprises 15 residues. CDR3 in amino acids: CASSPSDREDTEAFF. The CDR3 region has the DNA TGCGCCAGCAGCCCCTCGGACAGGGAAGACACTGAAGCTTTCTTT.

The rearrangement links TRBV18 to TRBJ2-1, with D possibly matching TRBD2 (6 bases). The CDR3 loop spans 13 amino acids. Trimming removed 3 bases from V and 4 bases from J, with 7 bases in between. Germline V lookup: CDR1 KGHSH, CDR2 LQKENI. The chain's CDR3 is CASSPGGYNEQFF. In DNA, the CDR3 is TGTGCCAGCTCACCGGGGGGTTACAATGAGCAGTTCTTC.

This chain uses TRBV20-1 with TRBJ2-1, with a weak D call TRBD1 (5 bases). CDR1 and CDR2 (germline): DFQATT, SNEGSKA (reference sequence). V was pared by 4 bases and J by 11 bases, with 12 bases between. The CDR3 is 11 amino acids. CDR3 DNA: TGCAGTGCTATCGAACAGGCCCAGCAGTTCTTC. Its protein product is CSAIEQAQQFF.

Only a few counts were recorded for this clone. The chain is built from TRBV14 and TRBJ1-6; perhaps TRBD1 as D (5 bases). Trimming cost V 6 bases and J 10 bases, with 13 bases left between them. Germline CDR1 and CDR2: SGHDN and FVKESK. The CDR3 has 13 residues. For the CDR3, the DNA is TGTGCCAGCAGTCGGGCAGGGAGGTCACCCCTCCACTTT. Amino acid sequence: CASSRAGRSPLHF.

In DNA form, the CDR3 reads TGCAGCGCCCGCTGGGACAGGGGCCACCACGAGCAGTACTTC. Translating it yields CSARWDRGHHEQYF. The chain recombines TRBV29-1 with TRBJ2-7; 10 nucleotides align to TRBD1. The trim removed 7 bases at V and 5 bases at J, leaving 11 bases unmatched. This CDR3 region has 14 residues. Looked up from germline, CDR1 is SQVTM and CDR2 is ANQGSEA.

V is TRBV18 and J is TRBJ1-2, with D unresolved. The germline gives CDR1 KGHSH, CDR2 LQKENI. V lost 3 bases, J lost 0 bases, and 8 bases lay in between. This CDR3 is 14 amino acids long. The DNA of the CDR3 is TGTGCCAGCTCACCTAGGACTCCTAACTATGGCTACACCTTC. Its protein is CASSPRTPNYGYTF.

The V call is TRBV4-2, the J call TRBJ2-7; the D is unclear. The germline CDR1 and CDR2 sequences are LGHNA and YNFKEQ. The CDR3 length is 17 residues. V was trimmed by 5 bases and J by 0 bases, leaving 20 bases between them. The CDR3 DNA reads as TGTGCCAGCAGCGCGGAATTAACACCCCCGAGCTCCTACGAGCAGTACTTC. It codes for CASSAELTPPSSYEQYF.

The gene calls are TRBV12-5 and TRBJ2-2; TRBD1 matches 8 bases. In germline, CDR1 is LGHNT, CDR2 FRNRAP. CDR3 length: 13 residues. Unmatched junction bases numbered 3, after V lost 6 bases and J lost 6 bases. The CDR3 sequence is CASGQQGAGELFF. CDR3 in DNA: TGTGCTAGTGGACAACAGGGGGCCGGGGAGCTGTTTTTT.

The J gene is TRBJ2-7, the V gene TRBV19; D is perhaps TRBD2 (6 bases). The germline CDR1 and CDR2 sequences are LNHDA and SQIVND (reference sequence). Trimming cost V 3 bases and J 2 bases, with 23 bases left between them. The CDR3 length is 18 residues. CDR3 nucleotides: TGTGCCAGTAGTATTACCGCCCCTTTGGAGGGGCTCCCCTACGAGCAGTACTTC. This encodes CASSITAPLEGLPYEQYF.

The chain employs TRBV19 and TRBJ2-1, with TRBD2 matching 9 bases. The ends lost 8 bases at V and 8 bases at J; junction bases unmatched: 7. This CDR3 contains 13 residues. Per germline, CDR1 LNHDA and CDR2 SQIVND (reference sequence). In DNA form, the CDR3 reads TGTGCCAGTGGAGGACTAGCGATTGATGAGCAGTTCTTC. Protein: CASGGLAIDEQFF.